The entry that follows covers one TCR beta chain sequence. No cognate antigen has been identified for it. The input lacks base qualities; no much larger clone sits a single base away. The collaborating institutions used their own protocols to collect whole blood in K2EDTA tubes. For TCRbeta analysis, collaborators shipped samples in one of three forms: frozen whole blood, isolated PBMCs, or DNA extracted from either of those sample types. TCRbeta CDR3 regions were amplified from genomic DNA by means of the immunoSEQ Assay, a bias-controlled multiplex PCR. The study's processing was this. The number of nucleated cells in each sample was estimated by amplification of reference gene primers within the assay. To quantify the absolute abundance of each unique TCRbeta CDR3 rearrangement, sequence reads were collapsed and filtered. Productive Simpson clonality was computed per sample as the square root of Simpson's diversity index over productive rearrangements. TCRdb holds this immuneACCESS table with in-frame rearrangements only. Some clones are missing; in checked studies, unresolved V genes explain under half, and the rest has no known cause. V and J calls and clone size are as listed in that table; D and trimming were resolved from the DNA. This sample lists some 200,000 clones; under 90% were detected once. Over 13% of the sample is taken by the ten largest.

V lost 5 bases and J lost 3 bases, and the count of bases not matched to a germline gene is 2. From the cysteine through the phenylalanine, the CDR3 covers 13 amino acids. The retained sequence is limited to the CDR3, 39 bases, with the frame set at the first base. CDR1 MRHNA and CDR2 SNTAGT are derived from the germline V gene. This sample was included in a study of blood T cell repertoires in COVID-19 (dated by TCRdb to 2018 to 2021). For context, the study as a whole: The collaborator samples originated in the United States, Italy and Spain and spanned the acute and convalescent phases of COVID-19. The sample metadata nearly always contained a de-identified subject ID, COVID-19 status, age in years and sex. Deeply sampled blood TCRbeta repertoires from subjects exposed to, actively infected with, or recovered from COVID-19 were included in the dataset. HLA class I and class II types, where available, came from metadata supplied by the sample provider rather than from assay-based typing. The repertoires were released in a freely available public database intended as a resource for research on the immune response to SARS-CoV-2. The samples were drawn from the first 160 participants of the ongoing ImmuneRACE study and from 950 to 1,500 subjects provided by 6 global collaborators. The prospective study material was composed of cDNA or gDNA derived from T cells, B-cell-depleted T cells, or PBMCs. General study outcomes and caveats: The amount of clinical and demographic metadata varied by source and participant and was provided uncurated.

The source of this sequence is a man aged 25-40 years with active or convalescent COVID-19. The chain is made from TRBV6-4 and TRBJ2-3; TRBD1 agrees with 7 junctional bases. Sequencing used peripheral blood. The DNA sequence is TGTGCCAGCAGTCCGACAGGGACAGATACGCAGTATTTT. The encoded protein is CASSPTGTDTQYF.